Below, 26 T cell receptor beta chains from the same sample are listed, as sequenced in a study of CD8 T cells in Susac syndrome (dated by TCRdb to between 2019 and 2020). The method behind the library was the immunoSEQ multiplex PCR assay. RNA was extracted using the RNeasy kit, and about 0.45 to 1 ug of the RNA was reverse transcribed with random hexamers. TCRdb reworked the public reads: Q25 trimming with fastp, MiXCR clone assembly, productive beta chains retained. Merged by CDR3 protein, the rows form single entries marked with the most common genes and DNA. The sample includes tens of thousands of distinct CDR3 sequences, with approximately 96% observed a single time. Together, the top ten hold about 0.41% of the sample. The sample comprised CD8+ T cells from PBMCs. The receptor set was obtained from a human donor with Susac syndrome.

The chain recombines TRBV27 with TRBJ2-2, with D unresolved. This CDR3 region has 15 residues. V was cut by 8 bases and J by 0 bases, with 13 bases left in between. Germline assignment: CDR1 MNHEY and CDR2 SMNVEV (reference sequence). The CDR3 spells CASRPDVTNTGELFF. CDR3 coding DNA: TGTGCCAGCCGACCGGACGTAACGAACACCGGGGAGCTGTTTTTT.

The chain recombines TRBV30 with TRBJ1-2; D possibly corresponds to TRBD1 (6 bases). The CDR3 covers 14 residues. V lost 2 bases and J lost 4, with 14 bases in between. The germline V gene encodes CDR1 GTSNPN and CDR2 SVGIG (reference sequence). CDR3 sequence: CAWSPTGNVYGYTF. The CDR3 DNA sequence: TGTGCCTGGAGTCCCACAGGGAATGTCTATGGCTACACCTTC.

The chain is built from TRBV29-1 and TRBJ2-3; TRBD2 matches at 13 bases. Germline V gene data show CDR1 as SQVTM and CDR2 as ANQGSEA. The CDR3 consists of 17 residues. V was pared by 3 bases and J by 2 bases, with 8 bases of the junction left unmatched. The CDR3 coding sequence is TGCAGCGTTGACGGACTAGCGGGAGATCTTTACACAGATACGCAGTATTTT. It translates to CSVDGLAGDLYTDTQYF.

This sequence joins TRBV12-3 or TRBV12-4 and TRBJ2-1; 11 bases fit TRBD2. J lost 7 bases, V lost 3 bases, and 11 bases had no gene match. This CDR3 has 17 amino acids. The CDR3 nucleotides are TGTGCCAGCAGTTTCGAGGTAGCGGGAGGGCCGGGAAATGAGCAGTTCTTC. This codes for CASSFEVAGGPGNEQFF.

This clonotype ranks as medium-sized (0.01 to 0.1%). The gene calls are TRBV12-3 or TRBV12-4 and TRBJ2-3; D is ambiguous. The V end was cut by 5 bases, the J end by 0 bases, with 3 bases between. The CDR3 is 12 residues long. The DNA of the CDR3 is TGTGCCAGCAGTCCTAGCACAGATACGCAGTATTTT. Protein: CASSPSTDTQYF.

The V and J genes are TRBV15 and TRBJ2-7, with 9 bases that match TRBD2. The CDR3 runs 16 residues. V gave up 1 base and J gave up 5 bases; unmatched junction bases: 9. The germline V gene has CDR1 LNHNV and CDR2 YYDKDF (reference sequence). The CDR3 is CATSRGPVAGENEQYF. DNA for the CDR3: TGTGCCACCAGCAGAGGTCCTGTAGCGGGAGAAAACGAGCAGTACTTC.

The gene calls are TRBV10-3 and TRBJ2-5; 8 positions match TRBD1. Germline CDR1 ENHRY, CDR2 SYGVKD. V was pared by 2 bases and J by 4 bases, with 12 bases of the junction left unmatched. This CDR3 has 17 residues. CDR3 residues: CAISEPWVTGDGETQYF. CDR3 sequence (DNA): TGTGCCATCAGTGAGCCGTGGGTGACAGGGGATGGAGAGACCCAGTACTTC.

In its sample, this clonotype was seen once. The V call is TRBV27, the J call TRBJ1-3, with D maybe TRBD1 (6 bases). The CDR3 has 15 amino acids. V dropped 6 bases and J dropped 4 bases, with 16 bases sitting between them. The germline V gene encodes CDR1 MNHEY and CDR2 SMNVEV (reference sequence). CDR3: CASSRGRGGGNTIYF. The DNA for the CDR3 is TGTGCCAGCAGCCGCGGCAGGGGAGGCGGAAACACCATATATTTT.

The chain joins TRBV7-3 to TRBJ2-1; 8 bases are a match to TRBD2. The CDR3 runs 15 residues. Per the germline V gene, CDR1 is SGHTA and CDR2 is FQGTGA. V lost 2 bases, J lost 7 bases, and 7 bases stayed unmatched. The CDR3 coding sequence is TGTGCCAGCAGCTTAGAAAGCGGGAGAACTAATGAGCAGTTCTTC. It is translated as CASSLESGRTNEQFF.

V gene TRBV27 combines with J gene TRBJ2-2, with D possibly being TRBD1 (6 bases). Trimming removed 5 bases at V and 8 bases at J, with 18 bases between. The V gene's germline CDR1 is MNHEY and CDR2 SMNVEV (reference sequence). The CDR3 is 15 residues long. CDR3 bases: TGTGCCAGCAGTCCCCGACAGGATACGTGGGGGGAGCTGTTTTTT. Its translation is CASSPRQDTWGELFF.

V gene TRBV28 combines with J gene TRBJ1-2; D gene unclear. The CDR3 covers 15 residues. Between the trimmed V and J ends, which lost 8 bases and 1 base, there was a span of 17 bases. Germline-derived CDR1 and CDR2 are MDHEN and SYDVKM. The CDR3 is CASEGGRAINYGYTF. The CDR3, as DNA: TGTGCCAGCGAGGGAGGGAGGGCCATTAACTATGGCTACACCTTC.

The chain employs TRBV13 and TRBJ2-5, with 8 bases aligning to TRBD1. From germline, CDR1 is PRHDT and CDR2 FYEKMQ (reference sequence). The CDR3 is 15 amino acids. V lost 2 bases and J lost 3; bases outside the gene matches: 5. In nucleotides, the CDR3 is TGTGCCAGCAGCTTAACTGACAGGGGCGAAGAGACCCAGTACTTC. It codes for CASSLTDRGEETQYF.

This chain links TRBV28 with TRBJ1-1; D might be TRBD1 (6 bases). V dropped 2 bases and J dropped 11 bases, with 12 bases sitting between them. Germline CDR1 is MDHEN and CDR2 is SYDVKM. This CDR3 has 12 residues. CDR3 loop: CASSLGGRRAFF. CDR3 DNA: TGTGCCAGCAGTTTAGGGGGGCGCCGGGCTTTCTTT.

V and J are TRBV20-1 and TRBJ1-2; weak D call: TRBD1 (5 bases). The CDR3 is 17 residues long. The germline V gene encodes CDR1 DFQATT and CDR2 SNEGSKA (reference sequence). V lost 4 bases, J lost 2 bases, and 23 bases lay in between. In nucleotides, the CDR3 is TGCAGTGCTAAACTCCTCGGTGGGACGTACGTAAACTATGGCTACACCTTC. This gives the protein CSAKLLGGTYVNYGYTF.

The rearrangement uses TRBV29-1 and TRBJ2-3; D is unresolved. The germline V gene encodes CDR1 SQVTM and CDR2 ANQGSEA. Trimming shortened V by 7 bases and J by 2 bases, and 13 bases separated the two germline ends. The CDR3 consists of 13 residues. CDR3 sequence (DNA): TGCAGCGACCTGGTTGCCTACACAGATACGCAGTATTTT. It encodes CSDLVAYTDTQYF.

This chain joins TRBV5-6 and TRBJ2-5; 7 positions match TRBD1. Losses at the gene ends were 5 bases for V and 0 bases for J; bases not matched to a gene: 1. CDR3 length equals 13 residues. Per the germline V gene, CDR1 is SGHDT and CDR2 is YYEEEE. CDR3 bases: TGTGCCAGCAGGGGACAGAACCAAGAGACCCAGTACTTC. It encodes CASRGQNQETQYF. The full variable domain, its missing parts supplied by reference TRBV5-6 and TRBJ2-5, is DAGVTQSPTHLIKTRGQQVTLRCSPKSGHDTVSWYQQALGQGPQFIFQYYEEEERQRGNFPDRFSGHQFPNYSSELNVNALLLGDSALYLCASRGQNQETQYFGPGTRLLVL.

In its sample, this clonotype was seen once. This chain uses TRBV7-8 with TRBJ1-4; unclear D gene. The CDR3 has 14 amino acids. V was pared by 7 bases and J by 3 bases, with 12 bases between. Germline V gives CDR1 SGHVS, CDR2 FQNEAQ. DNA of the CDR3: TGTGCCAGCACCGACCTGCATCCTAATGAAAAACTGTTTTTT. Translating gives CASTDLHPNEKLFF.

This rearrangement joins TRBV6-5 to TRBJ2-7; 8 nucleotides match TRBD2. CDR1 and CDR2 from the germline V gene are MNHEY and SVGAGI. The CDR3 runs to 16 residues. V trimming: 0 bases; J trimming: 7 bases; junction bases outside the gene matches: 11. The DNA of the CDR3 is TGTGCCAGCAGTTACTCGGTTTCGAGCGGGAGAGTAGAGCAGTACTTC. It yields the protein CASSYSVSSGRVEQYF.

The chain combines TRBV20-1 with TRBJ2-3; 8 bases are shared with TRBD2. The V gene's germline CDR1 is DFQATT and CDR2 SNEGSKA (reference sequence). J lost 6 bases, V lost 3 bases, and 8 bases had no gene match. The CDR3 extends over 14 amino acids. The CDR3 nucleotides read TGCAGTGCTAGCGGGGGGGGCAATATGGATACGCAGTATTTT. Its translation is CSASGGGNMDTQYF.

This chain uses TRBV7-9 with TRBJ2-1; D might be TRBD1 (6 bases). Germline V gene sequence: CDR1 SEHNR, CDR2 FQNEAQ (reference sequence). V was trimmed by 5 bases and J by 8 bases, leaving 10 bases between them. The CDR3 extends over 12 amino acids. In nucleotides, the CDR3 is TGTGCCAGCAGCACCCACAGGGATGAGCAGTTCTTC. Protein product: CASSTHRDEQFF.

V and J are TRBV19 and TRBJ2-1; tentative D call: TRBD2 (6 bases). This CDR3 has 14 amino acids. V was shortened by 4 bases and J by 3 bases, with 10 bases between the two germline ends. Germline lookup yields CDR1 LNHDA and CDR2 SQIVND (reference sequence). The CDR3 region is CASSTGDDYNEQFF. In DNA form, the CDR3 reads TGTGCCAGTAGTACGGGGGATGACTACAATGAGCAGTTCTTC.

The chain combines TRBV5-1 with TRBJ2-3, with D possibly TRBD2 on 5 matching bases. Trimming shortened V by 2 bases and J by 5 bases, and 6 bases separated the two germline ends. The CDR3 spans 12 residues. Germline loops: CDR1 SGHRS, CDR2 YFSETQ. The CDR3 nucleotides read TGCGCCAGCAGCTTACTAGAAGATACGCAGTATTTT. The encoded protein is CASSLLEDTQYF.

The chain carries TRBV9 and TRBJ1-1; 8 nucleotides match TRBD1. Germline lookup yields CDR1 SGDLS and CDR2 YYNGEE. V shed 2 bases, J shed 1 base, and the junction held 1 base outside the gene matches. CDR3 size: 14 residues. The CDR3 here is CASSVGQGNTEAFF. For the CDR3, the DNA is TGTGCCAGCAGCGTTGGACAGGGGAACACTGAAGCTTTCTTT.

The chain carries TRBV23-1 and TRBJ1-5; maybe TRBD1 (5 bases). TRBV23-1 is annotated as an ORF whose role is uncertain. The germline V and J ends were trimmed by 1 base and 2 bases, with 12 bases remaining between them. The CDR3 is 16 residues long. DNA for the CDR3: TGCGCCAGCAGTCAATGGAGGGTCAGGGGCAATCAGCCCCAGCATTTT. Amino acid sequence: CASSQWRVRGNQPQHF.

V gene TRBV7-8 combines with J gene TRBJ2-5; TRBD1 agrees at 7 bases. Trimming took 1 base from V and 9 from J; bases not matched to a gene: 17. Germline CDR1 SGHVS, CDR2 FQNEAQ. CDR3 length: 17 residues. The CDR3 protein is CASSLVTRLLRGMSQYF. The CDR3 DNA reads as TGTGCCAGCAGCTTAGTCACGCGACTACTCAGGGGGATGTCCCAGTACTTC.

CDR3 sequence: CASSSGTGTAFF. The CDR3 coding sequence is TGTGCCAGCAGCTCCGGGACAGGGACGGCTTTCTTT. The J gene is TRBJ1-1, the V gene TRBV7-9; 9 nucleotides match TRBD1. J lost 11 bases, V lost 4 bases, and 5 bases had no gene match. The CDR3 contains 12 residues. CDR1 and CDR2 (germline): SEHNR, FQNEAQ (reference sequence).